The sequence of this T cell receptor beta chain was determined in a study of shared clonotypes between healthy human individuals. Nashville, Tennessee was home to all donors, each a Caucasian adult. Notes on this clone: Its antigen is as yet unknown.

Sequencing was performed with immunoSEQ multiplex PCR; in TCRdb, only in-frame clones are kept and a portion is missing. The top ten clones hold approximately 0.5% of a sample with about 1.1 million clones, 75% to 80% of them seen once. Study-level findings and limits: Relative to memory subsets, naive subsets generally showed larger estimated richness. Few donors limited the genetic and exposure-history diversity represented.

Germline CDR1 and CDR2: SEHNR and FQNEAQ (reference sequence). V was clipped by 1 base and J by 1 base; unmatched bases: 3. The CDR3 has 16 amino acids. The sequenced sample was memory CD4+ T cells from PBMCs. Subset of the sample: CD45RA-negative fraction. The gene calls are TRBV7-9 and TRBJ2-1, with 8 bases aligning to TRBD2. The clonotype comes from a man aged 18 to 29 in good health. Some clones in this sample may be carry-over from other donors' samples. CDR3 sequence: CASSLGGTRSYNEQFF. DNA of the CDR3: TGTGCCAGCAGCTTAGGGGGGACTAGGTCCTACAATGAGCAGTTCTTC.